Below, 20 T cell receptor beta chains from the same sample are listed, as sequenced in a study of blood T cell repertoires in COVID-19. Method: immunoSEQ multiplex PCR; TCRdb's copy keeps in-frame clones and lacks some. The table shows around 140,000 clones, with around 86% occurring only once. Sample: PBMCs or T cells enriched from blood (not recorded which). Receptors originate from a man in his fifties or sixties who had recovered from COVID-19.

The CDR3 protein is CASSQSSPLHF. CDR3 nucleotide sequence: TGTGCCAGCAGCCAATCTTCACCCCTCCACTTT. The genes are TRBV2 and TRBJ1-6, with D unclear. CDR1 and CDR2 (germline): SNHLY, FYNNEI. V was shortened by 6 bases and J by 9 bases, with 6 bases between the two germline ends. The CDR3 consists of 11 residues.

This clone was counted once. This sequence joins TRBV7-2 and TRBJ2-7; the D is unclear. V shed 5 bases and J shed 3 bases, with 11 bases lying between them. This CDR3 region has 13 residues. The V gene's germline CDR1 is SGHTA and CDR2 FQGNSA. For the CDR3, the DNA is TGTGCCAGCAGCCCGCCGGGTAGCTACGAGCAGTACTTC. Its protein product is CASSPPGSYEQYF.

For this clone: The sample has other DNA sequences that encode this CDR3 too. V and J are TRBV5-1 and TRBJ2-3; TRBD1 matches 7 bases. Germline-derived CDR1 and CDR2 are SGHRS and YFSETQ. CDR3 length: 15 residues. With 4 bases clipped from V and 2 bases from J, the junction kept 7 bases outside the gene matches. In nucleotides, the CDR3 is TGCGCCAGCAGCCCGCAGGGACAGTCCACAGATACGCAGTATTTT. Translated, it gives CASSPQGQSTDTQYF.

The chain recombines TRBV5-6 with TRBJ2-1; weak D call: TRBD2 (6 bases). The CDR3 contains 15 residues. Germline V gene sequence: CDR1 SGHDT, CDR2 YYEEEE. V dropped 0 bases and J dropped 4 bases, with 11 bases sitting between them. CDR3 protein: CASSLVVGTYNEQFF. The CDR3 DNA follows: TGTGCCAGCAGCTTGGTGGTCGGGACTTACAATGAGCAGTTCTTC.

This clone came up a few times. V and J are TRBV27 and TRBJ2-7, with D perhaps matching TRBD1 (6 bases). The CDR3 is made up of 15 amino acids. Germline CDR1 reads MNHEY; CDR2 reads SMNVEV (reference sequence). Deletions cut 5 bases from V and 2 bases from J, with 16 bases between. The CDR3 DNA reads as TGTGCCAGCAGTCACTTTCAGGGGCCCGCCTACGAGCAGTACTTC. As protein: CASSHFQGPAYEQYF.

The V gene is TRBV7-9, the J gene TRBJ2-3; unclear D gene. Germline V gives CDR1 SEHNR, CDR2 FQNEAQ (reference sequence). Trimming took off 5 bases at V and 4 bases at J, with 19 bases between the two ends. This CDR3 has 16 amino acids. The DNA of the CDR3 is TGTGCCAGCAGCGCGCCAGGAATACGGATAGCAGATACGCAGTATTTT. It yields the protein CASSAPGIRIADTQYF.

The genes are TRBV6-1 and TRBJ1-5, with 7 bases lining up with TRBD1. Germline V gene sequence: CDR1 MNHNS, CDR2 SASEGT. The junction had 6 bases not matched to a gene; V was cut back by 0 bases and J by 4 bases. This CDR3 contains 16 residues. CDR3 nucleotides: TGTGCCAGCAGTGAAGCCCACCACAGGGGTAATCAGCCCCAGCATTTT. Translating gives CASSEAHHRGNQPQHF.

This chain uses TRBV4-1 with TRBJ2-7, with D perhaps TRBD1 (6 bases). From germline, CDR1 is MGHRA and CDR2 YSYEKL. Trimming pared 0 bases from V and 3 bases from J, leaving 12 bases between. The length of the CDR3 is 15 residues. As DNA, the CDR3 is TGCGCCAGCAGCCAAGATGTGGACAGCAACTACGAGCAGTACTTC. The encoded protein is CASSQDVDSNYEQYF.

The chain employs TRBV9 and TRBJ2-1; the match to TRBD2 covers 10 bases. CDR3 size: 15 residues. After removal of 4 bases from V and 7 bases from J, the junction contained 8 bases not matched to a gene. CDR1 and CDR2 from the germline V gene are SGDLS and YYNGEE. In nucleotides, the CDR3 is TGTGCCAGCAGCCCCCGACTAGCGGGTGGAAATGAGCAGTTCTTC. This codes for CASSPRLAGGNEQFF.

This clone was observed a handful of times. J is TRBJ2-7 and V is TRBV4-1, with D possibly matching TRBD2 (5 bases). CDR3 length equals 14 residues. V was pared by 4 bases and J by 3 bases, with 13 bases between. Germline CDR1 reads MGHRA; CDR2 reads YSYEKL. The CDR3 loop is CASSLGRRNYEQYF. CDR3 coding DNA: TGCGCCAGCAGCCTCGGAAGGAGGAACTACGAGCAGTACTTC.

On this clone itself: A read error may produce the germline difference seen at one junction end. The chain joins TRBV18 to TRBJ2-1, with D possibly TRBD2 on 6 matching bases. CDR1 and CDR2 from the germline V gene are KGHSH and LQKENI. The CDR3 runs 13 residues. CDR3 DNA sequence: TGTGCCAGCTCACCGGGGTTGACTAGAGAGCCGTTCTTC. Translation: CASSPGLTREPFF.

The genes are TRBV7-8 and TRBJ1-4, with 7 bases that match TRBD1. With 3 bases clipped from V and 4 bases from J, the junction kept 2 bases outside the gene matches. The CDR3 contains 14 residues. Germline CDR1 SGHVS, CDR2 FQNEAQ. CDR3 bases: TGTGCCAGCAGCTTCCAGGGGGATAATGAAAAACTGTTTTTT. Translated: CASSFQGDNEKLFF. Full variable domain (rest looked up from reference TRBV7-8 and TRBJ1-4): GAGVSQSPRYKVAKRGQDVALRCDPISGHVSLFWYQQALGQGPEFLTYFQNEAQLDKSGLPSDRFFAERPEGSVSTLKIQRTQQEDSAVYLCASSFQGDNEKLFFGSGTQLSVL.

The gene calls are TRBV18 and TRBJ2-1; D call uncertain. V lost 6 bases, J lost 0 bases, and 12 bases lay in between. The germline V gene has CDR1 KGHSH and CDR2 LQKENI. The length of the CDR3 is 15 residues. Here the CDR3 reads CASSRASDSYNEQFF. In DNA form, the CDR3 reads TGTGCCAGCTCCCGAGCGAGCGACTCCTACAATGAGCAGTTCTTC.

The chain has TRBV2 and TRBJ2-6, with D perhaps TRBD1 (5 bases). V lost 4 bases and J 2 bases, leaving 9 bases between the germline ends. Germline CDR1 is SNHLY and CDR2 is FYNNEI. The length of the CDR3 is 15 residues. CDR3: CASSVNRPGANVLTF. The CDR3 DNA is TGTGCCAGCAGTGTCAACAGGCCTGGGGCCAACGTCCTGACTTTC.

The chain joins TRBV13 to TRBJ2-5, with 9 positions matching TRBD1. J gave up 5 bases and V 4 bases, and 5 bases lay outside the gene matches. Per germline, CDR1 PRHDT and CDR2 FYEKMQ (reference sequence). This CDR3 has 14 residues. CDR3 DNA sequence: TGTGCCAGCAGCTCGGGACAGGGAGGTGAGACCCAGTACTTC. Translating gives CASSSGQGGETQYF.

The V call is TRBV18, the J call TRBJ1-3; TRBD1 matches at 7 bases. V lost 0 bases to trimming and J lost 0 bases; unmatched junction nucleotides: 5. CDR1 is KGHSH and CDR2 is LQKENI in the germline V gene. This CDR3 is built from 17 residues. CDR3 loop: CASSPPGQSPSGNTIYF. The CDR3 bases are TGTGCCAGCTCACCACCGGGACAGTCTCCCTCTGGAAACACCATATATTTT.

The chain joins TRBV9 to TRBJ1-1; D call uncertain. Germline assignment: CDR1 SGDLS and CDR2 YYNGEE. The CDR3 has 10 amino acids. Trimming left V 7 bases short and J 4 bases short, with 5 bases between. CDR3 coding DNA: TGTGCCAGCTCGAGCACTGAAGCTTTCTTT. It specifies CASSSTEAFF.

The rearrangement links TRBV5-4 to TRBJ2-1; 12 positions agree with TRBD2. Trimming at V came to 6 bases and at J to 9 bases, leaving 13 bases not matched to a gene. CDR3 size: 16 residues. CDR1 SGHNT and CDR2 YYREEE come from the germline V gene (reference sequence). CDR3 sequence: CASTVGSSGRGGEQFF. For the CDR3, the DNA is TGTGCCAGCACCGTTGGTTCTAGCGGGAGGGGGGGTGAGCAGTTCTTC.

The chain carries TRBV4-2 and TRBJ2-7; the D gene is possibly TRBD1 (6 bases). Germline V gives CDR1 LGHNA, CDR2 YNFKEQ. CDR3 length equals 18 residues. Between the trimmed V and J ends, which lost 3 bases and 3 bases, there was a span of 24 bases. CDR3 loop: CASSHSLATTGRGYEQYF. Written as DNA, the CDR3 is TGTGCCAGCAGCCATTCGCTCGCAACCACCGGCAGGGGCTACGAGCAGTACTTC.

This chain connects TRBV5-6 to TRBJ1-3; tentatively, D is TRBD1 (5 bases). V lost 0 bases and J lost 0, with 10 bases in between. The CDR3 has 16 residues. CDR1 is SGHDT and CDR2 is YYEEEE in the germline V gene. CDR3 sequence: CASSLGQSLSGNTIYF. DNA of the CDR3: TGTGCCAGCAGCTTGGGACAGTCCCTCTCTGGAAACACCATATATTTT.